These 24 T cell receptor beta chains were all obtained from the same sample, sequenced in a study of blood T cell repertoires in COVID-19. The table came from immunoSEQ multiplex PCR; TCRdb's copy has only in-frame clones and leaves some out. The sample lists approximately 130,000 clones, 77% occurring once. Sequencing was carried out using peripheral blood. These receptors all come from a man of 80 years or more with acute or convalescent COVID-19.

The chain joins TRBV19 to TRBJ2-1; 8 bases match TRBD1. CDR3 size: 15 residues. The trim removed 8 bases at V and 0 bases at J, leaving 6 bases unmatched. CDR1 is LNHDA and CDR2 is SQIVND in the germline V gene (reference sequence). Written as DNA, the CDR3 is TGTGCCAGTTCCCGACAGGGGTTCTCCTACAATGAGCAGTTCTTC. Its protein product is CASSRQGFSYNEQFF.

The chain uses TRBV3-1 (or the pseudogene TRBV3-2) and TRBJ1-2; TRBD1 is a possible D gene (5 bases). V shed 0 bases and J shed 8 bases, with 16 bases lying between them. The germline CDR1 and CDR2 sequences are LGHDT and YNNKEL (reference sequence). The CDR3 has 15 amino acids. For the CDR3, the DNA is TGTGCCAGCAGCCAAGAGGGGAACAGGCTCGGAGGCTACACCTTC. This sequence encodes CASSQEGNRLGGYTF.

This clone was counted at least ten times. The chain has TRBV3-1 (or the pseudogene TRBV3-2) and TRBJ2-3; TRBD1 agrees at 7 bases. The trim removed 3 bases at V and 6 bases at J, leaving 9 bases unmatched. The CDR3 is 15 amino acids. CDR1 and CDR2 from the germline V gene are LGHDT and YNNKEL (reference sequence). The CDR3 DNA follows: TGTGCCAGCAGCCAGTCATCACAGGGGTCCGATACGCAGTATTTT. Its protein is CASSQSSQGSDTQYF.

CDR3 in DNA: TGTGCCAGCAATCAGGGAAGGCAAAATGAAAAACTGTTTTTT. The encoded protein is CASNQGRQNEKLFF. The chain uses TRBV28 and TRBJ1-4, with a possible D match to TRBD1 (5 bases). Trimming took off 7 bases at V and 5 bases at J, with 14 bases between the two ends. Germline loops: CDR1 MDHEN, CDR2 SYDVKM. This CDR3 contains 14 residues.

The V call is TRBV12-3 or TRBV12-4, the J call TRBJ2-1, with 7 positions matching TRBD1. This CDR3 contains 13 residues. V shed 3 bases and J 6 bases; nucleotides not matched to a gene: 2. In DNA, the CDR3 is TGTGCCAGCAGTTTGGCAGGGGGCAATGAGCAGTTCTTC. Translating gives CASSLAGGNEQFF.

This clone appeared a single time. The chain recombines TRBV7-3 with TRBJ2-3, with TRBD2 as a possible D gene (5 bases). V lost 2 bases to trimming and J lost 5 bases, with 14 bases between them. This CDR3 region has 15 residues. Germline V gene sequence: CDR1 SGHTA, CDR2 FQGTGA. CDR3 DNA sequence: TGTGCCAGCAGCTTATCGGGGTTCGGTGGAGATACGCAGTATTTT. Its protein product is CASSLSGFGGDTQYF.

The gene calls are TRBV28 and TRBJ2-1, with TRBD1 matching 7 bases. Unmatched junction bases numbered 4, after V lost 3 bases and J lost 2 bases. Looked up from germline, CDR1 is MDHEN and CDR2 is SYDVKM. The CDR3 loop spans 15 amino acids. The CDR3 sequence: CASSFPQGAYNEQFF. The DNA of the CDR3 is TGTGCCAGCAGTTTTCCCCAGGGGGCCTACAATGAGCAGTTCTTC.

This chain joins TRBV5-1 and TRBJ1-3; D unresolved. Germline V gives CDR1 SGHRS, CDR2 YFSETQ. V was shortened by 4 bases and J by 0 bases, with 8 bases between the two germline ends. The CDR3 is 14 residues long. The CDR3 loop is CASSGGASGNTIYF. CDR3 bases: TGCGCCAGCAGCGGAGGAGCCTCTGGAAACACCATATATTTT. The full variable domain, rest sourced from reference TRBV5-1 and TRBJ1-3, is KAGVTQTPRYLIKTRGQQVTLSCSPISGHRSVSWYQQTPGQGLQFLFEYFSETQRNKGNFPGRFSGRQFSNSRSEMNVSTLELGDSALYLCASSGGASGNTIYFGEGSWLTVV.

CDR3 in amino acids: CASSLLAGGGAGELFF. CDR3 in DNA: TGTGCCAGCAGCCTACTAGCGGGGGGAGGGGCCGGGGAGCTGTTTTTT. The chain combines TRBV7-2 with TRBJ2-2; 12 bases agree with TRBD2. The CDR3 loop spans 16 amino acids. Trimming removed 5 bases from V and 6 bases from J; junction bases left unmatched: 7. The germline gives CDR1 SGHTA, CDR2 FQGNSA.

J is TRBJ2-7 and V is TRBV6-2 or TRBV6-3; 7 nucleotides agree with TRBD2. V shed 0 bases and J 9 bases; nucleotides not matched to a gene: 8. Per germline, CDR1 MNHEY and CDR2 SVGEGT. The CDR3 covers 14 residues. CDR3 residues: CASSYSATSQRQYF. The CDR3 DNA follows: TGTGCCAGCAGTTACTCAGCGACTAGCCAACGGCAGTACTTC.

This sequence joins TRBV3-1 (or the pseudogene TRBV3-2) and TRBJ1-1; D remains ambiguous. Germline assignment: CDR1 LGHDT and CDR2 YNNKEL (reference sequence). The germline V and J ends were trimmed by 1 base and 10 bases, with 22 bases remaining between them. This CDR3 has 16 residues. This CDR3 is CASSQVPGVPSRRAFF. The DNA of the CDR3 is TGTGCCAGCAGCCAAGTTCCCGGGGTCCCATCGCGGCGAGCTTTCTTT.

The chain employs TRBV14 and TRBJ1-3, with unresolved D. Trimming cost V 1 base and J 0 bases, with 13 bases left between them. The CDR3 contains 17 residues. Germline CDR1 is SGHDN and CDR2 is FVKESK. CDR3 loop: CASSQGWPGSSGNTIYF. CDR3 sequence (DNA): TGTGCCAGCAGCCAAGGTTGGCCAGGCAGCTCTGGAAACACCATATATTTT. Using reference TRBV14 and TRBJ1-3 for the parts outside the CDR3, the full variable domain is EAGVTQFPSHSVIEKGQTVTLRCDPISGHDNLYWYRRVMGKEIKFLLHFVKESKQDESGMPNNRFLAERTGGTYSTLKVQPAELEDSGVYFCASSQGWPGSSGNTIYFGEGSWLTVV.

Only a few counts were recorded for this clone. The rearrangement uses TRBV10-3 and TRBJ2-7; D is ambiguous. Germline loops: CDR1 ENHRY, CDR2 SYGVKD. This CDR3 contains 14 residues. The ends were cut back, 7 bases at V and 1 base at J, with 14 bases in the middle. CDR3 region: CAIKANSRSYEQYF. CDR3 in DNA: TGTGCCATCAAGGCGAACAGCCGATCCTACGAGCAGTACTTC.

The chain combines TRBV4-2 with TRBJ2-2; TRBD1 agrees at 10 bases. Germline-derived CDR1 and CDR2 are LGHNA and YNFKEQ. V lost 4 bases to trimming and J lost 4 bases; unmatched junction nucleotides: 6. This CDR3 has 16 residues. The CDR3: CASSRRDRGGTGELFF. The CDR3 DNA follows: TGTGCCAGCAGCCGCCGGGACAGGGGAGGCACCGGGGAGCTGTTTTTT.

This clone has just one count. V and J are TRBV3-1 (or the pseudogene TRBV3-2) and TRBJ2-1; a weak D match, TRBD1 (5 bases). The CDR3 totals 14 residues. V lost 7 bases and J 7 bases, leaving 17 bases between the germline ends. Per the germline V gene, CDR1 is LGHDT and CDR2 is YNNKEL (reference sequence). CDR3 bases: TGTGCCAGCAATCAGTGGGGCATGGAAAATGAGCAGTTCTTC. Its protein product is CASNQWGMENEQFF.

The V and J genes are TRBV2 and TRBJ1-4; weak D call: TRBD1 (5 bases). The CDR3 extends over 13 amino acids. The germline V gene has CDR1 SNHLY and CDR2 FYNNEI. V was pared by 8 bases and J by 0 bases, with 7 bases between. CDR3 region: CASQGSTNEKLFF. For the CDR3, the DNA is TGTGCCAGCCAGGGATCAACTAATGAAAAACTGTTTTTT. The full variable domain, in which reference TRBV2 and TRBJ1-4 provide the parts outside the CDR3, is EPEVTQTPSHQVTQMGQEVILRCVPISNHLYFYWYRQILGQKVEFLVSFYNNEISEKSEIFDDQFSVERPDGSNFTLKIRSTKLEDSAMYFCASQGSTNEKLFFGSGTQLSVL.

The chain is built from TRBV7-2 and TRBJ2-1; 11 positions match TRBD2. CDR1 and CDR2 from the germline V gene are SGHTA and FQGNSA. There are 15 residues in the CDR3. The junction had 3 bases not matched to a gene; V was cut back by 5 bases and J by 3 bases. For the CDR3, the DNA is TGTGCCAGCAGCCAGACTAGCGGGGTCTACAATGAGCAGTTCTTC. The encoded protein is CASSQTSGVYNEQFF. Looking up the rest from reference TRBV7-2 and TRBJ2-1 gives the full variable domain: GAGVSQSPSNKVTEKGKDVELRCDPISGHTALYWYRQSLGQGLEFLIYFQGNSAPDKSGLPSDRFSAERTGGSVSTLTIQRTQQEDSAVYLCASSQTSGVYNEQFFGPGTRLTVL.

The CDR3 bases are TGTGCCAGCACGGGAGATGGAAGCAATCAGCCCCAGCATTTT. This encodes CASTGDGSNQPQHF. The chain carries TRBV6-5 and TRBJ1-5; unclear D gene. V was cut by 7 bases and J by 1 base, with 11 bases left in between. This CDR3 contains 14 residues. Germline CDR1 MNHEY, CDR2 SVGAGI.

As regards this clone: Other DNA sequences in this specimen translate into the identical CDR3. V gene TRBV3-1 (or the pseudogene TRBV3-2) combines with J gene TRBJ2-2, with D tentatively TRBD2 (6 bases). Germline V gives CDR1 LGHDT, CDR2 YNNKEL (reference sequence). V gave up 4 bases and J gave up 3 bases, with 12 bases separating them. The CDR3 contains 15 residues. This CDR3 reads CASSLGGRYTGELFF. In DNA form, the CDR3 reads TGTGCCAGCAGCCTAGGAGGGCGTTACACCGGGGAGCTGTTTTTT.

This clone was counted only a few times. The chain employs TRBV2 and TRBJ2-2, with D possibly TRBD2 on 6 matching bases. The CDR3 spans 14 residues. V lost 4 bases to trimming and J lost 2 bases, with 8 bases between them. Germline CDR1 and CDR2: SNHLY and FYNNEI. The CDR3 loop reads CASSGLVNTGELFF. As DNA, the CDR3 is TGTGCCAGCAGTGGACTAGTAAACACCGGGGAGCTGTTTTTT.

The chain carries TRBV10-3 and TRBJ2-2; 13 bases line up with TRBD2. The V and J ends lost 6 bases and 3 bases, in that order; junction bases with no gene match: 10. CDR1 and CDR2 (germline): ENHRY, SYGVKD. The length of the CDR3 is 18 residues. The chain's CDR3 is CAIRRLAGGASDTGELFF. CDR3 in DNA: TGTGCCATCAGGAGACTAGCGGGGGGCGCATCGGACACCGGGGAGCTGTTTTTT.

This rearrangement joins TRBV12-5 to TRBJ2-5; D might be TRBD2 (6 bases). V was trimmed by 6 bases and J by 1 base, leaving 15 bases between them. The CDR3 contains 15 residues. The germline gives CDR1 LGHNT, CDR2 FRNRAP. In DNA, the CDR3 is TGTGCTAGTGGCCCCGGACGGACTATCCAAGAGACCCAGTACTTC. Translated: CASGPGRTIQETQYF. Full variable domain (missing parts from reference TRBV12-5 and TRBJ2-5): DARVTQTPRHKVTEMGQEVTMRCQPILGHNTVFWYRQTMMQGLELLAYFRNRAPLDDSGMPKDRFSAEMPDATLATLKIQPSEPRDSAVYFCASGPGRTIQETQYFGPGTRLLVL.

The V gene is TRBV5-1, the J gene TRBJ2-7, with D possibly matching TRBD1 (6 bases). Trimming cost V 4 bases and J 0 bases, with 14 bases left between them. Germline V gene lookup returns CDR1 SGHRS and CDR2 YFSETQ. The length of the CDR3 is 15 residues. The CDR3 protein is CASSLQGTSSYEQYF. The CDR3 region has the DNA TGCGCCAGCAGCCTGCAGGGGACCAGCTCCTACGAGCAGTACTTC.

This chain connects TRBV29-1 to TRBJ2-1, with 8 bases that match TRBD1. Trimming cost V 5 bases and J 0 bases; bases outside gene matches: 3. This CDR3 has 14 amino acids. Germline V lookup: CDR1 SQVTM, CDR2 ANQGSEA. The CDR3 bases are TGCAGCGTTCCGGGACAGGCCTCCTACAATGAGCAGTTCTTC. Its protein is CSVPGQASYNEQFF.